This is a list of T cell receptor beta chains from one sample in a study of radiotherapy plus CTLA-4 blockade in lung cancer. Clones were read by immunoSEQ multiplex PCR, and TCRdb kept only the in-frame ones, dropping some. The sample includes 84,000 or so clones, under 85% of them seen just once. The sample was peripheral blood, taken from a patient treated with radiotherapy plus ipilimumab. The receptors come from a human donor with non-small cell lung cancer that progressed on radiotherapy plus ipilimumab. Each CDR3 is given with its conserved first and last residue. A D gene is named only where the DNA matches it firmly. The size entry is marked missing in some rows and otherwise reads once, few, many or a size class.

d_call: .
j_call: TRBJ1-5
v_call: TRBV2
clone_size: .
cdr3_aa: CASGWQESYSNQPQHF
cdr3_nt: TGTGCCAGCGGGTGGCAGGAAAGCTATAGCAATCAGCCCCAGCATTTT

d_call: TRBD1
j_call: TRBJ1-4
v_call: TRBV6-5
clone_size: .
cdr3_aa: CASSYGPGTGNEKLFF
cdr3_nt: TGTGCCAGCAGTTATGGTCCGGGGACAGGGAATGAAAAACTGTTTTTT

d_call: .
j_call: TRBJ1-5
v_call: TRBV28
clone_size: .
cdr3_aa: CASSFRAARGQPQHF
cdr3_nt: TGTGCCAGCAGTTTTAGGGCAGCCCGGGGTCAGCCCCAGCATTTT

d_call: .
j_call: TRBJ2-7
v_call: TRBV5-1
clone_size: .
cdr3_aa: CASSLAGRRYEQYF
cdr3_nt: TGCGCCAGCAGCTTGGCAGGCCGCAGGTACGAGCAGTACTTC

d_call: .
j_call: TRBJ1-2
v_call: TRBV5-5
clone_size: .
cdr3_aa: CASRMDTFNYGYTF
cdr3_nt: TGTGCCAGCAGAATGGACACGTTTAACTATGGCTACACCTTC

d_call: .
j_call: TRBJ1-5
v_call: TRBV30
clone_size: .
cdr3_aa: CAWTHGNQPQHF
cdr3_nt: TGTGCCTGGACCCACGGCAATCAGCCCCAGCATTTT

d_call: .
j_call: TRBJ2-3
v_call: TRBV2
clone_size: .
cdr3_aa: CASSERDLGTDTQYF
cdr3_nt: TGTGCCAGCAGTGAACGGGACCTCGGCACAGATACGCAGTATTTT

d_call: .
j_call: TRBJ1-1
v_call: TRBV28
clone_size: .
cdr3_aa: CASSFPGRGVEAFF
cdr3_nt: TGTGCCAGCAGTTTCCCAGGGAGGGGTGTTGAAGCTTTCTTT

d_call: .
j_call: TRBJ2-2
v_call: TRBV5-4
clone_size: .
cdr3_aa: CASRPGPDTGELFF
cdr3_nt: TGTGCCAGCCGTCCGGGACCAGACACCGGGGAGCTGTTTTTT

d_call: .
j_call: TRBJ2-7
v_call: TRBV7-2
clone_size: .
cdr3_aa: CASSSRTGSYEQYF
cdr3_nt: TGTGCCAGCAGCTCCCGGACGGGCTCCTACGAGCAGTACTTC

d_call: TRBD2
j_call: TRBJ2-5
v_call: TRBV6-5
clone_size: .
cdr3_aa: CASSGLAGVETQYF
cdr3_nt: TGTGCCAGCAGTGGACTAGCGGGAGTAGAGACCCAGTACTTC

d_call: .
j_call: TRBJ1-1
v_call: TRBV6-1
clone_size: .
cdr3_aa: CASSEYSVNTEAFF
cdr3_nt: TGTGCCAGCAGTGAGTATAGCGTAAACACTGAAGCTTTCTTT

d_call: .
j_call: TRBJ2-2
v_call: TRBV6-6
clone_size: .
cdr3_aa: CASASGTPNTGELFF
cdr3_nt: TGTGCCAGCGCATCCGGGACGCCGAACACCGGGGAGCTGTTTTTT

d_call: .
j_call: TRBJ2-3
v_call: TRBV4-2
clone_size: few
cdr3_aa: CASSQAGGQQYF
cdr3_nt: TGTGCCAGCAGCCAAGCGGGGGGACAGCAGTATTTT

d_call: .
j_call: TRBJ1-3
v_call: TRBV9
clone_size: .
cdr3_aa: CASRGGSGNTIYF
cdr3_nt: TGTGCCAGCAGGGGGGGCTCTGGAAACACCATATATTTT

d_call: .
j_call: TRBJ1-2
v_call: TRBV7-2
clone_size: .
cdr3_aa: CASSPQGHYGYTF
cdr3_nt: TGTGCCAGCAGCCCACAGGGTCACTATGGCTACACCTTC

d_call: TRBD2
j_call: TRBJ2-1
v_call: TRBV7-8
clone_size: .
cdr3_aa: CASSSGLAGVVNEQFF
cdr3_nt: TGTGCCAGCAGCTCGGGACTAGCGGGAGTTGTCAATGAGCAGTTCTTC

d_call: TRBD1
j_call: TRBJ1-1
v_call: TRBV5-8
clone_size: .
cdr3_aa: CASSFAGTGGNTEAFF
cdr3_nt: TGTGCCAGCAGCTTTGCCGGGACAGGGGGTAACACTGAAGCTTTCTTT

d_call: .
j_call: TRBJ1-1
v_call: TRBV6-5
clone_size: .
cdr3_aa: CASTEEVSGKIAFF
cdr3_nt: TGTGCCAGCACCGAAGAGGTATCAGGGAAAATCGCTTTCTTT

d_call: TRBD1
j_call: TRBJ2-2
v_call: TRBV7-9
clone_size: .
cdr3_aa: CASSLLQGPGELFF
cdr3_nt: TGTGCCAGCAGCCTACTACAGGGGCCCGGGGAGCTGTTTTTT

d_call: TRBD2
j_call: TRBJ2-2
v_call: TRBV4-3
clone_size: .
cdr3_aa: CASSQDSAGRYTGELFF
cdr3_nt: TGCGCCAGCAGCCAAGATTCAGCGGGGAGATACACCGGGGAGCTGTTTTTT

d_call: TRBD1
j_call: TRBJ1-2
v_call: TRBV20-1
clone_size: .
cdr3_aa: CSASTGLGYTF
cdr3_nt: TGCAGTGCCTCGACAGGGCTCGGCTACACCTTC

d_call: .
j_call: TRBJ2-6
v_call: TRBV5-1
clone_size: .
cdr3_aa: CASSIGPGRSSGANVLTF
cdr3_nt: TGCGCCAGCAGCATAGGCCCGGGACGGAGCTCTGGGGCCAACGTCCTGACTTTC

d_call: TRBD1
j_call: TRBJ1-5
v_call: TRBV28
clone_size: few
cdr3_aa: CASSSGQGNQPQHF
cdr3_nt: TGTGCCAGCAGTTCGGGACAGGGGAATCAGCCCCAGCATTTT

d_call: TRBD2
j_call: TRBJ2-1
v_call: TRBV6-5
clone_size: .
cdr3_aa: CASRSGSSYNEQFF
cdr3_nt: TGTGCCAGCCGAAGCGGGAGCTCCTACAATGAGCAGTTCTTC

d_call: TRBD2
j_call: TRBJ2-3
v_call: TRBV19
clone_size: .
cdr3_aa: CASSIALAGDRADTQYF
cdr3_nt: TGTGCCAGTAGTATAGCTCTAGCGGGAGATCGCGCAGATACGCAGTATTTT

d_call: .
j_call: TRBJ1-2
v_call: TRBV4-1
clone_size: .
cdr3_aa: CASSFDRVRANYGYTF
cdr3_nt: TGCGCCAGCAGCTTCGACCGGGTCAGGGCTAACTATGGCTACACCTTC

d_call: .
j_call: TRBJ1-2
v_call: TRBV5-6
clone_size: .
cdr3_aa: CASSLIQGTHYGYTF
cdr3_nt: TGTGCCAGCAGCTTGATACAGGGAACGCACTATGGCTACACCTTC

d_call: .
j_call: TRBJ2-7
v_call: TRBV19
clone_size: .
cdr3_aa: CASSIAGTPPYEQYF
cdr3_nt: TGTGCCAGTAGTATTGCGGGGACACCACCCTACGAGCAGTACTTC

d_call: TRBD1
j_call: TRBJ1-1
v_call: TRBV9
clone_size: .
cdr3_aa: CASSVSGQALEAFF
cdr3_nt: TGTGCCAGCAGCGTCTCGGGACAGGCCTTAGAAGCTTTCTTT

d_call: TRBD1
j_call: TRBJ1-2
v_call: TRBV7-2
clone_size: .
cdr3_aa: CASSLAPITGGDGYTF
cdr3_nt: TGTGCCAGCAGCTTAGCCCCCATTACAGGGGGCGACGGCTACACCTTC

d_call: .
j_call: TRBJ2-3
v_call: TRBV4-3
clone_size: .
cdr3_aa: CASSLQRIGGNPLDTQYF
cdr3_nt: TGCGCCAGCAGCCTCCAGCGGATTGGCGGGAATCCTTTAGATACGCAGTATTTT

d_call: .
j_call: TRBJ1-4
v_call: TRBV7-2
clone_size: .
cdr3_aa: CASSWPNEKLFF
cdr3_nt: TGTGCCAGCAGCTGGCCTAATGAAAAACTGTTTTTT

d_call: .
j_call: TRBJ2-3
v_call: TRBV11-2
clone_size: once
cdr3_aa: CASSSTQLATQYF
cdr3_nt: TGTGCCAGCAGCTCGACACAGTTAGCTACGCAGTATTTT

d_call: TRBD1
j_call: TRBJ1-2
v_call: TRBV28
clone_size: few
cdr3_aa: CASGRGHYGYTF
cdr3_nt: TGTGCCAGCGGTAGGGGGCACTATGGCTACACCTTC

d_call: .
j_call: TRBJ1-3
v_call: TRBV11-3
clone_size: .
cdr3_aa: CASSLESSGNTIYF
cdr3_nt: TGTGCCAGCAGCTTAGAGAGCTCTGGAAACACCATATATTTT

d_call: .
j_call: TRBJ1-2
v_call: TRBV18
clone_size: .
cdr3_aa: CASSPPGTSNHGYTF
cdr3_nt: TGTGCCAGCTCGCCCCCCGGGACGTCCAACCATGGCTACACCTTC

d_call: TRBD2
j_call: TRBJ2-7
v_call: TRBV7-2
clone_size: .
cdr3_aa: CASSLDSGGTFEQYF
cdr3_nt: TGTGCCAGCAGCTTGGACAGCGGGGGGACCTTCGAGCAGTACTTC

d_call: .
j_call: TRBJ1-5
v_call: TRBV6-6
clone_size: .
cdr3_aa: CASSYLAGTQPQHF
cdr3_nt: TGTGCCAGCAGTTACCTAGCGGGAACTCAGCCCCAGCATTTT

d_call: TRBD1
j_call: TRBJ1-1
v_call: TRBV5-1
clone_size: .
cdr3_aa: CASSLADRDATEAFF
cdr3_nt: TGCGCCAGCAGCTTGGCCGACAGGGATGCCACTGAAGCTTTCTTT

d_call: .
j_call: TRBJ2-3
v_call: TRBV6-1
clone_size: .
cdr3_aa: CASSEDGRGTDTQYF
cdr3_nt: TGTGCCAGCAGTGAAGACGGCAGGGGCACAGATACGCAGTATTTT

d_call: TRBD2
j_call: TRBJ2-1
v_call: TRBV13
clone_size: .
cdr3_aa: CASSLGLAVYEQFF
cdr3_nt: TGTGCCAGCAGCCTCGGACTAGCAGTCTATGAGCAGTTCTTC

d_call: .
j_call: TRBJ1-5
v_call: TRBV7-6
clone_size: .
cdr3_aa: CASSLEDSYYQPQHF
cdr3_nt: TGTGCCAGCAGCTTAGAAGACAGTTACTATCAGCCCCAGCATTTT

d_call: .
j_call: TRBJ1-4
v_call: TRBV19
clone_size: .
cdr3_aa: CASSEQGSEKLFF
cdr3_nt: TGTGCCAGTAGCGAGCAGGGGAGCGAAAAACTGTTTTTT

d_call: TRBD1
j_call: TRBJ1-1
v_call: TRBV27
clone_size: .
cdr3_aa: CASSPGQGNTEAFF
cdr3_nt: TGTGCCAGCAGCCCGGGACAGGGAAACACTGAAGCTTTCTTT

d_call: TRBD1
j_call: TRBJ1-1
v_call: TRBV7-2
clone_size: once
cdr3_aa: CASSPTGALDTEAFF
cdr3_nt: TGTGCCAGCAGCCCCACAGGGGCTCTTGACACTGAAGCTTTCTTT

d_call: .
j_call: TRBJ2-5
v_call: TRBV18
clone_size: few
cdr3_aa: CASSPPSLRETQYF
cdr3_nt: TGTGCCAGCTCACCCCCGTCTCTCAGAGAGACCCAGTACTTC

d_call: TRBD1
j_call: TRBJ1-1
v_call: TRBV5-6
clone_size: .
cdr3_aa: CASSLDRGTEAFF
cdr3_nt: TGTGCCAGCAGCTTGGACAGGGGGACTGAAGCTTTCTTT

d_call: .
j_call: TRBJ2-2
v_call: TRBV5-1
clone_size: .
cdr3_aa: CASSQPPGPPFF
cdr3_nt: TGCGCCAGCAGCCAACCGCCGGGACCACCGTTTTTT

d_call: .
j_call: TRBJ1-6
v_call: TRBV28
clone_size: .
cdr3_aa: CATGVGYSPLHF
cdr3_nt: TGTGCCACCGGGGTTGGGTACTCACCCCTCCACTTT

d_call: TRBD2
j_call: TRBJ2-1
v_call: TRBV18
clone_size: .
cdr3_aa: CASSPGTSGGNEQFF
cdr3_nt: TGTGCCAGCTCACCAGGGACTAGCGGGGGAAATGAGCAGTTCTTC

d_call: TRBD2
j_call: TRBJ2-3
v_call: TRBV4-2
clone_size: .
cdr3_aa: CASSQDGAGGPTDTQYF
cdr3_nt: TGTGCCAGCAGCCAAGATGGGGCGGGGGGCCCCACAGATACGCAGTATTTT

d_call: .
j_call: TRBJ2-2
v_call: TRBV7-8
clone_size: few
cdr3_aa: CASSLRTIDTGELFF
cdr3_nt: TGTGCCAGCAGCTTACGGACTATTGACACCGGGGAGCTGTTTTTT

d_call: .
j_call: TRBJ2-3
v_call: TRBV27
clone_size: .
cdr3_aa: CASSPRDQTWDTQYF
cdr3_nt: TGTGCCAGCAGTCCCAGGGACCAGACCTGGGATACGCAGTATTTT